A single sample gave rise to the 16 T cell receptor beta chains below, sequenced in a study of cytomegalovirus exposure and HLA in healthy donors. Primers for the PCR totalled 60 Vbeta and 13 Jbeta. Sequencing was performed with immunoSEQ multiplex PCR; in TCRdb, only in-frame clones are kept and a portion is missing. The sample lists 130,000 to 150,000 clones; over 60% were seen once. The sequenced material came from PBMCs. The receptors shown here come from a woman aged 50 to 60 in good health and CMV-seronegative.

This clone appeared a single time. The rearrangement uses TRBV28 and TRBJ1-1; D is undetermined. Trimming shortened V by 8 bases and J by 4 bases, and 11 bases separated the two germline ends. The CDR3 runs to 12 residues. Germline V gene sequence: CDR1 MDHEN, CDR2 SYDVKM. CDR3 sequence reads: CASSRGVTEAFF. CDR3 nucleotides: TGTGCCAGCTCGCGGGGTGTCACTGAAGCTTTCTTT.

The V call is TRBV19, the J call TRBJ1-2; 9 nucleotides line up with TRBD1. The CDR3 is 15 residues long. From germline, CDR1 is LNHDA and CDR2 SQIVND (reference sequence). The V segment lost 5 bases and the J segment 5 bases; nucleotides outside the gene matches: 9. The CDR3 here is CASSFNRGRNYGYTF. CDR3 nucleotide sequence: TGTGCCAGTAGTTTCAACAGGGGGCGTAATTATGGCTACACCTTC.

V and J are TRBV5-4 and TRBJ2-3; D ambiguous. Trimming removed 1 base at V and 2 bases at J, with 14 bases between. The CDR3 spans 16 residues. Germline-derived CDR1 and CDR2 are SGHNT and YYREEE (reference sequence). The CDR3 region is CASSLSQVANTDTQYF. CDR3 DNA sequence: TGTGCCAGCAGCTTGTCCCAGGTCGCCAACACAGATACGCAGTATTTT.

Regarding this clone: It is likely a read error, because the conserved phenylalanine at the end of the CDR3 is missing. This chain connects TRBV29-1 to TRBJ1-6; D possibly corresponds to TRBD1 (5 bases). The germline CDR1 and CDR2 sequences are SQVTM and ANQGSEA. V lost 4 bases to trimming and J lost 3 bases, with 7 bases between them. This CDR3 has 13 residues. CDR3 in amino acids: CSVADSYNSPLHL. CDR3 nucleotides: TGCAGCGTTGCCGACAGCTATAATTCACCCCTCCACCTT.

This clone turned up a few times. Other nucleotide sequences in the sample specify the same CDR3. CDR3 amino acids: CASSIAARGNTEAFF. CDR3 DNA sequence: TGTGCCAGTAGTATAGCGGCCAGGGGCAACACTGAAGCTTTCTTT. This rearrangement joins TRBV19 to TRBJ1-1; TRBD1 might be the D (6 bases). The V gene's germline CDR1 is LNHDA and CDR2 SQIVND (reference sequence). This CDR3 has 15 amino acids. Trimming took off 1 base at V and 2 bases at J, with 11 bases between the two ends. The full variable domain, its missing parts supplied by reference TRBV19 and TRBJ1-1, is DGGITQSPKYLFRKEGQNVTLSCEQNLNHDAMYWYRQDPGQGLRLIYYSQIVNDFQKGDIAEGYSVSREKKESFPLTVTSAQKNPTAFYLCASSIAARGNTEAFFGQGTRLTVV.

This clone was counted between two and nine times. The chain couples TRBV7-8 to TRBJ1-1, with 9 positions matching TRBD1. Germline V gene data show CDR1 as SGHVS and CDR2 as FQNEAQ. The length of the CDR3 is 18 residues. Trimming removed 1 base from V and 4 bases from J; junction bases left unmatched: 13. CDR3 sequence: CASSLGTEPGQGFTEAFF. CDR3 sequence (DNA): TGTGCCAGCAGCTTAGGAACCGAACCGGGACAGGGTTTCACTGAAGCTTTCTTT.

The rearrangement uses TRBV5-8 and TRBJ2-1, with 7 bases aligning to TRBD2. CDR3 length: 12 amino acids. Germline CDR1 SGHTS, CDR2 YDEGEE. V gave up 5 bases and J gave up 8 bases; unmatched junction bases: 4. DNA of the CDR3: TGTGCCAGCAGGCTCGGGGGGTATGAGCAGTTCTTC. Translation: CASRLGGYEQFF. The whole variable domain, remainder taken from reference TRBV5-8 and TRBJ2-1, is EAGVTQSPTHLIKTRGQQATLRCSPISGHTSVYWYQQALGLGLQFLLWYDEGEERNRGNFPPRFSGRQFPNYSSELNVNALELEDSALYLCASRLGGYEQFFGPGTRLTVL.

This chain joins TRBV27 and TRBJ1-4; D perhaps matches TRBD1 (6 bases). This CDR3 is 15 amino acids long. The germline V and J ends were trimmed by 6 bases and 4 bases, with 15 bases remaining between them. The germline V gene has CDR1 MNHEY and CDR2 SMNVEV (reference sequence). The CDR3 here is CASRPPTGLNEKLFF. CDR3 DNA: TGTGCCAGCAGGCCCCCGACAGGACTTAATGAAAAACTGTTTTTT. Based on the CDR3 plus reference TRBV27 and TRBJ1-4, the full variable domain is EAQVTQNPRYLITVTGKKLTVTCSQNMNHEYMSWYRQDPGLGLRQIYYSMNVEVTDKGDVPEGYKVSRKEKRNFPLILESPSPNQTSLYFCASRPPTGLNEKLFFGSGTQLSVL.

This clone came up a few times. The rearrangement uses TRBV10-3 and TRBJ1-1; no firm D call. This CDR3 spans 15 amino acids. Per the germline V gene, CDR1 is ENHRY and CDR2 is SYGVKD. Trimming removed 5 bases from V and 4 bases from J, with 17 bases in between. The CDR3 coding sequence is TGTGCCATCAGTACCTCCGGGAGAGGTAGCACTGAAGCTTTCTTT. This sequence encodes CAISTSGRGSTEAFF.

The V gene is TRBV11-2, the J gene TRBJ1-1; D is perhaps TRBD1 (6 bases). This CDR3 comprises 16 residues. The germline V gene has CDR1 SGHAT and CDR2 FQNNGV. Trimming shortened V by 4 bases and J by 3 bases, and 18 bases separated the two germline ends. In DNA, the CDR3 is TGTGCCAGCAGCTCACTGACAGGACCTGGGTACACTGAAGCTTTCTTT. Its protein is CASSSLTGPGYTEAFF.

The chain couples TRBV6-5 to TRBJ1-1, with D possibly matching TRBD1 (6 bases). Trimming took 6 bases from V and 7 from J, leaving 18 bases between them. The germline CDR1 and CDR2 sequences are MNHEY and SVGAGI. The length of the CDR3 is 14 residues. The CDR3: CASRVTRQVNEAFF. CDR3 nucleotides: TGTGCCAGCAGAGTAACCCGACAGGTAAATGAAGCTTTCTTT.

The genes are TRBV5-1 and TRBJ1-1, with D possibly TRBD1 on 6 matching bases. The CDR3 has 16 amino acids. Trimming took 4 bases from V and 5 from J, leaving 21 bases between them. Germline CDR1 is SGHRS and CDR2 is YFSETQ. CDR3 amino acids: CASSLPGQGGKTEAFF. The DNA of the CDR3 is TGCGCCAGCAGCCTCCCAGGTCAAGGGGGTAAGACTGAAGCTTTCTTT. Full variable domain (remainder filled in from reference TRBV5-1 and TRBJ1-1): KAGVTQTPRYLIKTRGQQVTLSCSPISGHRSVSWYQQTPGQGLQFLFEYFSETQRNKGNFPGRFSGRQFSNSRSEMNVSTLELGDSALYLCASSLPGQGGKTEAFFGQGTRLTVV.

This clone was found a few times. The genes are TRBV6-6 and TRBJ2-1, with TRBD2 matching over 12 bases. Trimming cost V 6 bases and J 6 bases; bases outside gene matches: 6. CDR1 and CDR2 (germline): MNHNY, SVGAGI (reference sequence). This CDR3 has 15 amino acids. This CDR3 reads CASRRGLAGSNEQFF. CDR3 coding DNA: TGTGCCAGCAGACGCGGACTAGCGGGGTCCAATGAGCAGTTCTTC.

The V call is TRBV5-4, the J call TRBJ1-2; no clear D gene. CDR1 and CDR2 from the germline V gene are SGHNT and YYREEE (reference sequence). This CDR3 has 16 residues. V lost 4 bases and J 2 bases, leaving 18 bases between the germline ends. The CDR3 sequence is CASSAPDSEKNYGYTF. The DNA for the CDR3 is TGTGCCAGCAGCGCACCCGACTCGGAGAAGAACTATGGCTACACCTTC.

The rearrangement uses TRBV19 and TRBJ1-2, with 8 bases lining up with TRBD1. V shed 4 bases, J shed 7 bases, and the junction held 8 bases outside the gene matches. Germline-derived CDR1 and CDR2 are LNHDA and SQIVND (reference sequence). This CDR3 region has 14 residues. CDR3 nucleotide sequence: TGTGCCAGTAGTACCGGACAGGGAAATAGTGGCTACACCTTC. It is translated as CASSTGQGNSGYTF.

This chain links TRBV15 with TRBJ1-3; D remains ambiguous. The CDR3 length is 15 residues. The V and J ends lost 0 bases and 0 bases respectively, with 6 bases between them. In germline, CDR1 is LNHNV, CDR2 YYDKDF (reference sequence). In DNA, the CDR3 is TGTGCCACCAGCAGAGATTTCGTCTCTGGAAACACCATATATTTT. It codes for CATSRDFVSGNTIYF.